The rows below give T cell receptor beta chains drawn from one sample of a study of T-cell memory formation after mild COVID-19. TCRdb passed the 5' RACE reads through MiXCR, listing each CDR3 protein once. The sample lists about 360,000 distinct CDR3 sequences; approximately 15% were seen once. The sequenced material came from PBMCs or a T cell subset sorted from them (not recorded which). Every receptor here comes from a man aged 18 to 30 who had mild COVID-19 (a few samples of this study predate the infection). Cell type and time point are not known. The CDR3 runs from the conserved cysteine through the conserved F or W. The D gene is left open where the match is weak. The size field is filled for only some rows; it gives once, few, many or a size class.

TRBV5-1	TRBD2	few	TRBJ2-1	CASSSSSGGASYNEQFF	TGCGCCAGCAGTTCTTCTAGCGGGGGGGCCTCCTACAATGAGCAGTTCTTC
TRBV11-2	NA	few	TRBJ1-1	CASSFRGSDTEAFF	TGTGCCAGCAGCTTTCGAGGTAGCGACACTGAAGCTTTCTTT
TRBV12-3/TRBV12-4	NA	few	TRBJ1-5	CASRSYSNQPQHF	TGTGCCAGCAGATCGTATAGCAATCAGCCCCAGCATTTT
TRBV3-1	TRBD2	few	TRBJ2-1	CASSQRGGYNEQFF	TGTGCCAGCAGCCAGCGGGGGGGATACAATGAGCAGTTCTTC
TRBV4-3	NA	NA	TRBJ1-6	CASSHFPSSYNSPLHF	TGCGCCAGCAGCCATTTCCCTAGCTCCTATAATTCACCCCTCCACTTT
TRBV11-2	TRBD1	NA	TRBJ2-2	CASSGGQGPTGELYF	TGTGCCAGCAGCGGGGGACAGGGGCCCACCGGGGAGCTGTATTTT
TRBV20-1	TRBD1	few	TRBJ2-3	CSASPRTGMTDTQYF	TGCAGTGCTAGCCCCCGGACAGGGATGACGGATACGCAGTATTTT
TRBV4-1	NA	few	TRBJ1-6	CASSHPEGGSSYNSPLHF	TGCGCCAGCAGCCACCCCGAGGGAGGAAGCTCCTATAATTCACCCCTCCACTTT
TRBV5-1	NA	few	TRBJ1-2	CASSLLSGTDGYTF	TGCGCCAGCAGCTTGCTCTCAGGGACGGACGGCTACACCTTC
TRBV2	NA	NA	TRBJ2-5	CASSEFRGQGTQYF	TGTGCCAGCAGTGAATTTCGGGGCCAGGGGACCCAGTACTTC
TRBV21-1	NA	many	TRBJ2-7	CASSKDEGSYEQYF	TGTGCCAGCAGCAAGGACGAGGGCTCCTACGAGCAGTACTTC
TRBV12-3/TRBV12-4	TRBD2	NA	TRBJ2-1	CASSFRGGLDEQFF	TGTGCCAGCAGTTTCCGCGGGGGGCTGGATGAGCAGTTCTTC
TRBV5-1	NA	NA	TRBJ1-2	CASSLEIADYGYTF	TGCGCCAGCAGCTTAGAAATCGCGGACTATGGCTACACCTTC
TRBV29-1	NA	NA	TRBJ1-1	CSVDRGYNTEAFF	TGCAGCGTTGACAGGGGCTACAACACTGAAGCTTTCTTT
TRBV7-8	TRBD1	few	TRBJ1-3	CASSLGTGNGNTIYF	TGTGCCAGCAGCTTAGGGACAGGGAACGGAAACACCATATATTTT
TRBV4-2	NA	NA	TRBJ1-4	CASSQDWGGEKLFF	TGTGCCAGCAGCCAAGATTGGGGGGGTGAAAAACTGTTTTTT
TRBV6-1	NA	few	TRBJ1-5	CASKSNRVSNQPQHF	TGTGCCAGCAAGAGTAACAGGGTAAGCAATCAGCCCCAGCATTTT
TRBV20-1	NA	few	TRBJ2-5	CSARLETQYF	TGCAGTGCTAGATTGGAGACCCAGTACTTC
TRBV28	TRBD1	few	TRBJ1-5	CASSLKQGTQHF	TGTGCCAGCAGTTTAAAACAGGGGACTCAGCATTTT
TRBV20-1	NA	few	TRBJ1-5	CSARGHNQPQHF	TGCAGTGCTAGAGGGCACAACCAGCCCCAGCATTTT
TRBV24-1	TRBD2	NA	TRBJ2-5	CATSDFLSGGQETQYF	TGTGCCACCAGTGATTTCCTATCGGGGGGGCAAGAGACCCAGTACTTC
TRBV7-6	NA	few	TRBJ1-1	CASSLVLGWDTEAFF	TGTGCCAGCAGCTTAGTTCTGGGATGGGACACTGAAGCTTTCTTT
TRBV7-2	TRBD1	NA	TRBJ1-6	CASSSTAGQGTNSPLHF	TGTGCCAGCAGCTCGACGGCGGGACAGGGCACCAATTCACCCCTCCACTTT
TRBV5-1	NA	NA	TRBJ1-5	CASSLEWGGNQPQHF	TGCGCCAGCAGCTTGGAGTGGGGAGGCAATCAGCCCCAGCATTTT
TRBV12-3/TRBV12-4	TRBD2	few	TRBJ2-2	CATTSGGSYTGELFF	TGTGCCACCACTAGCGGGGGCTCCTACACCGGGGAGCTGTTTTTT
TRBV7-3	NA	few	TRBJ2-3	CASSLNVGGPENTQYF	TGTGCCAGCAGCTTAAATGTGGGGGGGCCGGAGAATACGCAGTATTTT
TRBV5-6	TRBD1	NA	TRBJ2-5	CASSSGSGQGLFWATQYF	TGTGCCAGCAGCTCGGGCTCGGGACAGGGGTTGTTCTGGGCGACCCAGTACTTC
TRBV7-3	NA	NA	TRBJ1-1	CASSPSLEFTEAFF	TGTGCCAGCAGCCCTTCCCTGGAGTTCACTGAAGCTTTCTTT
TRBV24-1	NA	few	TRBJ2-3	CATSDATISLTDTQYF	TGTGCCACCAGTGATGCGACTATTTCTTTGACAGATACGCAGTATTTT
TRBV27	NA	NA	TRBJ1-4	CASKLGARNEKLFF	TGTGCCAGCAAATTGGGGGCTCGTAATGAAAAACTGTTTTTT
TRBV7-2	NA	few	TRBJ1-6	CASSVRLGGISPLHF	TGTGCCAGCAGCGTACGCTTAGGGGGGATTTCACCCCTCCACTTT
TRBV19	TRBD2	few	TRBJ2-1	CASSIRGLAGNEQFF	TGTGCCAGTAGTATAAGGGGACTAGCGGGGAATGAGCAGTTCTTC
TRBV25-1	NA	many	TRBJ2-7	CASSEQVFSYEQYF	TGTGCCAGCAGTGAGCAGGTATTCTCCTACGAGCAGTACTTC
TRBV10-3	NA	few	TRBJ2-4	CAISDRTQIGNIQYF	TGTGCCATCAGTGACAGGACCCAGATCGGAAACATTCAGTACTTC
TRBV12-3/TRBV12-4	NA	few	TRBJ1-3	CASSYGRGSGNTIYF	TGTGCCAGCAGTTACGGCAGGGGTTCTGGAAACACCATATATTTT
TRBV5-6	NA	few	TRBJ1-2	CASRGQSLGGYTF	TGTGCCAGCAGGGGCCAGTCCTTGGGGGGCTACACCTTC
TRBV7-2	NA	NA	TRBJ2-4	CASSLDRENIQYF	TGTGCCAGCAGCTTAGATCGGGAAAACATTCAGTACTTC
TRBV10-3	NA	few	TRBJ2-7	CAISATAYEQYF	TGTGCCATCAGTGCGACGGCCTACGAGCAGTACTTC
TRBV12-3/TRBV12-4	NA	few	TRBJ2-5	CASSGRAETQYF	TGTGCCAGCAGCGGCAGGGCCGAGACCCAGTACTTC
TRBV5-1	NA	few	TRBJ2-1	CASAAIANLGNEQFF	TGCGCCAGCGCAGCTATAGCGAATCTGGGAAATGAGCAGTTCTTC
TRBV5-1	NA	NA	TRBJ1-2	CASRPDQVGYTF	TGCGCCAGCAGGCCCGATCAGGTCGGCTACACCTTC
TRBV28	NA	NA	TRBJ1-5	CASSRGQPQHF	TGTGCCAGCAGTAGAGGTCAGCCCCAGCATTTT
TRBV24-1	NA	NA	TRBJ2-2	CATSDFQSGELFF	TGTGCCACCAGTGATTTCCAGAGCGGGGAGCTGTTTTTT
TRBV5-1	NA	many	TRBJ1-5	CASSGGDYSNQPQHF	TGCGCCAGCAGCGGGGGGGATTATAGCAATCAGCCCCAGCATTTT
TRBV5-1	TRBD1	few	TRBJ1-1	CASSTHGQGNTEAFF	TGCGCCAGCAGCACCCACGGACAGGGGAACACTGAAGCTTTCTTT